A single sample is the source of the 11 T cell receptor beta chains below, sequenced in a study of siplizumab effects on memory and regulatory T cells. The assay was immunoSEQ multiplex PCR, and TCRdb's table has in-frame clones only and misses some. The table lists approximately 50,000 clones, about 94% of them singletons. Sequencing was carried out using CD8+ T cells sorted from blood. The receptor source for this set is a human donor in good health.

The chain carries TRBV29-1 and TRBJ2-1, with 8 positions matching TRBD2. Trimming at V came to 3 bases and at J to 6 bases, leaving 1 base not matched to a gene. Looked up from germline, CDR1 is SQVTM and CDR2 is ANQGSEA. The CDR3 has 12 residues. CDR3: CSVDTSGNEQFF. CDR3 sequence (DNA): TGCAGCGTTGATACTAGCGGCAATGAGCAGTTCTTC.

The V and J genes are TRBV19 and TRBJ2-5; D call uncertain. Germline assignment: CDR1 LNHDA and CDR2 SQIVND (reference sequence). The CDR3 spans 13 residues. Trimming pared 1 base from V and 4 bases from J, leaving 7 bases between. In DNA form, the CDR3 reads TGTGCCAGTAGTATAGTTGGATTAGAGACCCAGTACTTC. Encoded protein: CASSIVGLETQYF.

The V gene is TRBV2, the J gene TRBJ2-7; the D gene is possibly TRBD1 (6 bases). The CDR3 contains 16 residues. V lost 6 bases and J lost 0, with 18 bases in between. Germline values: CDR1 SNHLY, CDR2 FYNNEI. In DNA, the CDR3 is TGTGCCAGCAGAGACCTGGACAGCTCTATCTCCTACGAGCAGTACTTC. It codes for CASRDLDSSISYEQYF.

This chain joins TRBV5-8 and TRBJ2-1; the match to TRBD1 covers 7 bases. J was trimmed by 2 bases and V by 4 bases; bases with no gene match: 9. The CDR3 has 16 residues. The germline CDR1 and CDR2 sequences are SGHTS and YDEGEE. CDR3: CASSLEGGSPYNEQFF. The CDR3 bases are TGTGCCAGCAGCCTAGAAGGGGGCTCCCCCTACAATGAGCAGTTCTTC. The full variable domain, in which reference TRBV5-8 and TRBJ2-1 provide the parts outside the CDR3, is EAGVTQSPTHLIKTRGQQATLRCSPISGHTSVYWYQQALGLGLQFLLWYDEGEERNRGNFPPRFSGRQFPNYSSELNVNALELEDSALYLCASSLEGGSPYNEQFFGPGTRLTVL.

The chain recombines TRBV4-1 with TRBJ2-3, with 7 bases fitting TRBD2. The V gene's germline CDR1 is MGHRA and CDR2 YSYEKL. V trimming: 1 base; J trimming: 6 bases; junction bases outside the gene matches: 10. The CDR3 length is 16 residues. Here the CDR3 DNA reads TGCGCCAGCAGCCAAGGTGGGGCTAGCGGCTCTGATACGCAGTATTTT. This translates into CASSQGGASGSDTQYF.

The chain is built from TRBV7-9 and TRBJ1-5; 7 bases fit TRBD1. This CDR3 has 16 amino acids. V lost 5 bases to trimming and J lost 5 bases; unmatched junction nucleotides: 12. Per germline, CDR1 SEHNR and CDR2 FQNEAQ (reference sequence). CDR3 bases: TGTGCCAGCAGCCAATTCCACGCCGGGACAGATCAGCCCCAGCATTTT. This sequence encodes CASSQFHAGTDQPQHF.

This chain links TRBV7-9 with TRBJ1-2; possible D gene TRBD1, 5 bases. Germline assignment: CDR1 SEHNR and CDR2 FQNEAQ (reference sequence). This CDR3 has 15 amino acids. Trimming removed 2 bases from V and 4 bases from J, with 14 bases in between. The CDR3 DNA is TGTGCCAGCAGCTTACGGATTTCCGGGGGCTATGGCTACACCTTC. This gives the protein CASSLRISGGYGYTF.

The rearrangement uses TRBV6-5 and TRBJ2-7; no clear D. Trimming cost V 6 bases and J 2 bases, with 14 bases left between them. From germline, CDR1 is MNHEY and CDR2 SVGAGI. This CDR3 has 14 residues. The CDR3 reads CASSPTLNPYEQYF. The CDR3 DNA reads as TGTGCCAGCAGCCCGACCTTAAATCCCTACGAGCAGTACTTC.

The chain carries TRBV5-1 and TRBJ1-3; D call uncertain. Trimming left V 3 bases short and J 4 bases short, with 8 bases between. The germline gives CDR1 SGHRS, CDR2 YFSETQ. The CDR3 has 13 residues. CDR3 residues: CASSSAPGNTIYF. DNA for the CDR3: TGCGCCAGCAGCTCGGCCCCCGGAAACACCATATATTTT.

The chain is built from TRBV6-4 and TRBJ2-1; 12 nucleotides align to TRBD2. In germline, CDR1 is MRHNA, CDR2 SNTAGT. The CDR3 loop spans 15 amino acids. Trimming removed 3 bases from V and 8 bases from J; junction bases left unmatched: 5. The CDR3 region is CASSEASGRGDEQFF. The CDR3 DNA sequence: TGTGCCAGCAGTGAAGCTAGCGGGAGGGGTGATGAGCAGTTCTTC.

This sequence joins TRBV13 and TRBJ2-5; D is ambiguous. Matching the DNA end better, TRBJ2-7 makes the J call doubtful. The CDR3 consists of 13 residues. Germline V CDR1 and CDR2: PRHDT, FYEKMQ (reference sequence). As DNA, the CDR3 is TGTGCCAGCAGCTTAGGACGATCCTACGAGCAGTACTTC. Amino acid sequence: CASSLGRSYEQYF.